Presented here are 28 T cell receptor beta chains from one specimen sequenced in a study of blood T cell repertoires in COVID-19. This table comes from immunoSEQ multiplex PCR, and its TCRdb copy is limited to in-frame clones, with some not included. The sample lists some 78,000 clones, roughly 86% occurring once. Material for sequencing was peripheral blood. Every receptor here comes from a man between 45 and 60 years old with active or convalescent COVID-19.

The CDR3 DNA follows: TGTGCCAGCAGTCCTCCTCCCTACGCGGGGGGGCCTGGAGATACGCAGTATTTT. It codes for CASSPPPYAGGPGDTQYF. The chain has TRBV28 and TRBJ2-3; TRBD2 aligns across 9 bases. The germline gives CDR1 MDHEN, CDR2 SYDVKM. This CDR3 contains 18 residues. The V segment lost 5 bases and the J segment 5 bases; nucleotides outside the gene matches: 17.

The rearrangement joins TRBV9 to TRBJ1-4; TRBD1 might be the D (6 bases). V was cut by 0 bases and J by 12 bases, with 12 bases left in between. CDR1 is SGDLS and CDR2 is YYNGEE in the germline V gene. The length of the CDR3 is 13 residues. The CDR3 bases are TGTGCCAGCAGCGTAGCTGTTGAGGGGGAACTGTTTTTT. This gives the protein CASSVAVEGELFF.

The rearrangement joins TRBV7-9 to TRBJ2-5, with 12 positions matching TRBD2. CDR3 size: 17 residues. CDR1 SEHNR and CDR2 FQNEAQ come from the germline V gene (reference sequence). The junction had 11 bases not matched to a gene; V was cut back by 4 bases and J by 5 bases. CDR3 amino acids: CASSSYSSGGAGETQYF. The CDR3 nucleotides are TGTGCCAGCAGCTCATATTCTAGCGGGGGGGCTGGTGAGACCCAGTACTTC.

The CDR3 DNA sequence: TGTGCCAGCTCACCAAGGAGGGGCGAGAGTGCAGATACGCAGTATTTT. This sequence encodes CASSPRRGESADTQYF. The rearrangement uses TRBV18 and TRBJ2-3; tentatively, D is TRBD2 (6 bases). Between the trimmed V and J ends, which lost 2 bases and 4 bases, there was a span of 16 bases. The CDR3 is made up of 16 amino acids. CDR1 is KGHSH and CDR2 is LQKENI in the germline V gene.

The rearrangement joins TRBV7-2 to TRBJ2-1; D gene uncertain. CDR3 length equals 11 residues. The V gene lost 6 bases and the J gene lost 8 bases, with 8 bases spanning the gap. In germline, CDR1 is SGHTA, CDR2 FQGNSA. The CDR3 coding sequence is TGTGCCAGCAGGTCTTTCGATGAGCAGTTCTTC. Its protein is CASRSFDEQFF.

Written as DNA, the CDR3 is TGTGCCAGTGGCTGGGGCCTCGGGGAGCTGTTTTTT. Its protein product is CASGWGLGELFF. The chain has TRBV12-3 or TRBV12-4 and TRBJ2-2, with TRBD1 as a possible D gene (5 bases). The CDR3 has 12 residues. V lost 9 bases and J 7 bases, leaving 12 bases between the germline ends.

The V and J genes are TRBV5-1 and TRBJ2-3; TRBD2 aligns across 9 bases. V lost 1 base, J lost 0 bases, and 3 bases stayed unmatched. The CDR3 contains 16 residues. Germline CDR1 is SGHRS and CDR2 is YFSETQ. CDR3 loop: CASSLNAGGSTDTQYF. The CDR3 coding sequence is TGCGCCAGCAGCTTGAATGCGGGGGGGAGCACAGATACGCAGTATTTT.

Concerning this clone itself: Other DNA sequences in the same sample also yield this CDR3. The chain recombines TRBV27 with TRBJ2-2, with a possible D match to TRBD2 (6 bases). V shed 6 bases and J shed 1 base, with 12 bases lying between them. The CDR3 runs 15 residues. CDR1 is MNHEY, CDR2 SMNVEV, per germline (reference sequence). For the CDR3, the DNA is TGTGCCAGCAGCCTCGGGACTGTGAACACCGGGGAGCTGTTTTTT. Translating it yields CASSLGTVNTGELFF.

The chain is built from TRBV29-1 and TRBJ2-5; TRBD2 aligns across 8 bases. Germline V gives CDR1 SQVTM, CDR2 ANQGSEA. The CDR3 is 15 amino acids. The V gene end was trimmed by 2 bases and the J gene end by 1 base; junction bases not matched to a gene: 6. The CDR3 DNA follows: TGCAGCGTTGAACCCCGCCGGGGGGGCCAAGAGACCCAGTACTTC. Its protein is CSVEPRRGGQETQYF.

The rearrangement joins TRBV19 to TRBJ1-2; 9 bases are a match to TRBD1. With V trimmed by 7 bases and J by 4 bases, 7 bases remained unmatched. The CDR3 contains 14 residues. CDR1 and CDR2 (germline): LNHDA, SQIVND (reference sequence). CDR3 in DNA: TGTGCCAGTACTATGGACAGGGGCGGCTATGGCTACACCTTC. This codes for CASTMDRGGYGYTF.

V is TRBV19 and J is TRBJ2-3; D uncertain. The CDR3 loop spans 16 amino acids. Germline V CDR1 and CDR2: LNHDA, SQIVND (reference sequence). V was shortened by 5 bases and J by 3 bases, with 18 bases between the two germline ends. The CDR3, as DNA: TGTGCCAGTAGTCTCTCGAAAAGGTTCGGGACAGATACGCAGTATTTT. It yields the protein CASSLSKRFGTDTQYF.

This chain uses TRBV30 with TRBJ1-3, with 8 bases lining up with TRBD1. The germline V gene has CDR1 GTSNPN and CDR2 SVGIG (reference sequence). The V segment lost 6 bases and the J segment 4 bases; nucleotides outside the gene matches: 5. This CDR3 has 13 residues. In DNA form, the CDR3 reads TGTGCCTGCCAGGGGGCGAGGGGAAACACCATATATTTT. Translation gives CACQGARGNTIYF.

The chain is built from TRBV9 and TRBJ2-5; maybe TRBD1 (6 bases). The V gene lost 3 bases and the J gene lost 0 bases, with 27 bases spanning the gap. The germline V gene encodes CDR1 SGDLS and CDR2 YYNGEE. CDR3 size: 20 residues. CDR3 DNA: TGTGCCAGCAGCGGCACCACAGGGTTGGGGATGGATTCGTACCAAGAGACCCAGTACTTC. Translated: CASSGTTGLGMDSYQETQYF.

This rearrangement joins TRBV4-2 to TRBJ2-1; 8 bases agree with TRBD1. Germline loops: CDR1 LGHNA, CDR2 YNFKEQ. The J segment lost 0 bases and the V segment lost 3 bases, leaving 1 base of the junction unmatched. The CDR3 sequence is 15 residues long. This CDR3 is CASSQGQDSYNEQFF. The CDR3 nucleotides are TGTGCCAGCAGCCAGGGACAGGACTCCTACAATGAGCAGTTCTTC.

By share, this clone ranks as medium-sized. This chain links TRBV7-9 with TRBJ1-2; the match to TRBD1 covers 7 bases. The length of the CDR3 is 15 residues. Trimming at V came to 0 bases and at J to 3 bases, leaving 4 bases not matched to a gene. Per germline, CDR1 SEHNR and CDR2 FQNEAQ (reference sequence). In nucleotides, the CDR3 is TGTGCCAGCAGCTTAGCTGCCGACAGGGACTATGGCTACACCTTC. Protein: CASSLAADRDYGYTF.

This chain uses TRBV20-1 with TRBJ2-2; D unresolved. CDR1 is DFQATT and CDR2 is SNEGSKA in the germline V gene (reference sequence). Trimming removed 1 base from V and 8 bases from J, with 5 bases in between. The CDR3 is 11 residues long. The CDR3 spells CSARGEGELFF. CDR3 DNA sequence: TGCAGTGCTAGAGGAGAAGGGGAGCTGTTTTTT.

The table lists this clone with a count of one. This rearrangement joins TRBV11-2 to TRBJ2-2; the D is unclear. The V end lost 1 base, the J end lost 0 bases, and 9 bases lay between the germline ends. The CDR3 length is 16 residues. Germline V gives CDR1 SGHAT, CDR2 FQNNGV. In DNA, the CDR3 is TGTGCCAGCAGCTTAGGGGCAGCCTCGAACACCGGGGAGCTGTTTTTT. It specifies CASSLGAASNTGELFF.

This sequence joins TRBV2 and TRBJ1-1, with D perhaps matching TRBD1 (6 bases). The CDR3 runs to 14 residues. Germline V gene lookup returns CDR1 SNHLY and CDR2 FYNNEI. The V end lost 6 bases, the J end lost 1 base, and 12 bases lay between the germline ends. This CDR3 reads CASRTGSPNTEAFF. The CDR3 nucleotides are TGTGCCAGCAGGACAGGTTCACCGAACACTGAAGCTTTCTTT.

The chain combines TRBV28 with TRBJ2-7; 12 bases are shared with TRBD2. CDR1 is MDHEN and CDR2 is SYDVKM in the germline V gene. The CDR3 sequence is 14 residues long. The ends lost 7 bases at V and 6 bases at J; junction bases unmatched: 7. The CDR3 is CASTSLAGGFEQYF. CDR3 sequence (DNA): TGTGCCAGCACTTCACTAGCGGGGGGCTTCGAGCAGTACTTC.

The sample holds a few counts of this clone. The rearrangement uses TRBV6-2 or TRBV6-3 and TRBJ2-1, with D maybe TRBD1 (6 bases). Germline V CDR1 and CDR2: MNHEY, SVGEGT. Trimming removed 2 bases from V and 9 bases from J, with 14 bases in between. This CDR3 is built from 14 residues. The CDR3 coding sequence is TGTGCCAGCAGTTACATGGCAGGGGCGGTTGAGCAGTTCTTC. It is translated as CASSYMAGAVEQFF.

The chain carries TRBV19 and TRBJ2-1; 12 bases are a match to TRBD2. Germline V lookup: CDR1 LNHDA, CDR2 SQIVND (reference sequence). The CDR3 length is 19 residues. The junction had 12 bases not matched to a gene; V was cut back by 4 bases and J by 2 bases. CDR3 residues: CASSRFELAGGTTYNEQFF. The DNA for the CDR3 is TGTGCCAGTAGTAGGTTCGAACTAGCGGGGGGTACTACCTACAATGAGCAGTTCTTC.

This chain links TRBV4-3 with TRBJ2-7; D ambiguous. The V gene lost 0 bases and the J gene lost 0 bases, with 6 bases spanning the gap. Germline CDR1 is LGHNA and CDR2 is YSLEER. The CDR3 has 14 amino acids. This CDR3 is CASSQDASSYEQYF. DNA of the CDR3: TGCGCCAGCAGCCAAGACGCCAGCTCCTACGAGCAGTACTTC.

The chain is built from TRBV20-1 and TRBJ2-5; D not resolved. V lost 5 bases and J lost 6, with 10 bases in between. Germline-derived CDR1 and CDR2 are DFQATT and SNEGSKA (reference sequence). The CDR3 has 11 residues. The CDR3 DNA follows: TGCAGTGCTTGGGCAGAACAGACCCAGTACTTC. Translated, it gives CSAWAEQTQYF.

V and J are TRBV2 and TRBJ2-5; 7 bases are shared with TRBD1. Trimming removed 4 bases from V and 3 bases from J; junction bases left unmatched: 8. The length of the CDR3 is 15 residues. Per germline, CDR1 SNHLY and CDR2 FYNNEI. CDR3 region: CASSGQGTDKETQYF. For the CDR3, the DNA is TGTGCCAGCAGTGGGCAGGGGACAGATAAAGAGACCCAGTACTTC. The whole variable domain, remainder taken from reference TRBV2 and TRBJ2-5, is EPEVTQTPSHQVTQMGQEVILRCVPISNHLYFYWYRQILGQKVEFLVSFYNNEISEKSEIFDDQFSVERPDGSNFTLKIRSTKLEDSAMYFCASSGQGTDKETQYFGPGTRLLVL.

The gene calls are TRBV19 and TRBJ2-5; a weak D match, TRBD1 (5 bases). Trimming cost V 5 bases and J 2 bases, with 9 bases left between them. The CDR3 extends over 13 amino acids. The germline gives CDR1 LNHDA, CDR2 SQIVND (reference sequence). The DNA of the CDR3 is TGTGCCAGTAGTCAGGGTCAGCAAGAGACCCAGTACTTC. Protein: CASSQGQQETQYF.

V is TRBV10-2 and J is TRBJ2-3; tentative D call: TRBD2 (6 bases). CDR1 and CDR2 from the germline V gene are WSHSY and SAAADI. The CDR3 covers 15 residues. The V end was cut by 2 bases, the J end by 3 bases, with 12 bases between. CDR3 in DNA: TGCGCCAGCAGTGAGGCGGCTAGCGCGACAGATACGCAGTATTTT. It codes for CASSEAASATDTQYF.

The chain couples TRBV24-1 to TRBJ2-2, with D possibly being TRBD1 (6 bases). V shed 3 bases and J shed 9 bases, with 10 bases lying between them. This CDR3 comprises 13 residues. Germline V gene lookup returns CDR1 KGHDR and CDR2 SFDVKD. Written as DNA, the CDR3 is TGTGCCACCAGTGATGAGGACAGCAGGGAGCTGTTTTTT. Protein product: CATSDEDSRELFF.

This chain joins TRBV28 and TRBJ2-2; possible D gene TRBD1, 6 bases. Germline V gives CDR1 MDHEN, CDR2 SYDVKM. V lost 7 bases and J lost 1, with 10 bases in between. This CDR3 spans 14 amino acids. The DNA for the CDR3 is TGTGCCAGCACCCCACAGGGGAACACCGGGGAGCTGTTTTTT. It translates to CASTPQGNTGELFF.